This paragraph reports one TCR beta chain. The antigen remains unidentified. The sample comes from a study of graft-versus-host responses after intestinal transplantation. Study-wide background: Those transplanted obtained multivisceral, liver-intestinal, or isolated intestinal grafts. All recipients were given anti-thymocyte globulin induction, and tacrolimus and steroids were then administered for around three years. Overall study findings and caveats: Early post-transplant HvG declines were associated with peak circulating GvH clone levels.

Trimming at V came to 2 bases and at J to 2 bases, leaving 1 base not matched to a gene. CDR1 and CDR2 from the germline V gene are MNHEY and SMNVEV (reference sequence). The CDR3 is 14 residues long. Libraries were prepared by immunoSEQ multiplex PCR; TCRdb keeps only in-frame clonotypes and omits some of them. The table shows more than 90,000 clones, with just under 95% occurring only once. The material was unstimulated CD8+ T cells sorted from spleen or lymph node cells, obtained before intestinal transplant. The clonotype comes from a human donor who received an intestinal transplant. V and J are TRBV27 and TRBJ2-7, with TRBD2 matching 9 bases. The CDR3 DNA follows: TGTGCCAGCAGTTTAAGACTAGCGGCCTACGAGCAGTACTTC. Its protein is CASSLRLAAYEQYF.